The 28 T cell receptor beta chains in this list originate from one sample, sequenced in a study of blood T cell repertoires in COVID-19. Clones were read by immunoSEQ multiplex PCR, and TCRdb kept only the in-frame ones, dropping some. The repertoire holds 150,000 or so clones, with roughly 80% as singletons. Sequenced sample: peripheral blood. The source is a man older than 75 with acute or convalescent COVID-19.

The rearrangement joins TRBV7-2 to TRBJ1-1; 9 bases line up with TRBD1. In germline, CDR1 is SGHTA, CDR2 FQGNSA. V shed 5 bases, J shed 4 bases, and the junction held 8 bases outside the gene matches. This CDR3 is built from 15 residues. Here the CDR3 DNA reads TGTGCCAGCAGCCCACCGACAGGGGGTATCACTGAAGCTTTCTTT. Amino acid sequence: CASSPPTGGITEAFF.

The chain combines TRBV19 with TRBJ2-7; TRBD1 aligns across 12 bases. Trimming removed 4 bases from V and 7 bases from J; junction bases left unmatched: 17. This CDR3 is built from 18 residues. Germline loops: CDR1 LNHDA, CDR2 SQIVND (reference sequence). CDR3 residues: CASSTGATEGQGAREQYF. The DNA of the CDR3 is TGTGCCAGTAGTACCGGAGCTACGGAGGGACAGGGGGCGCGAGAGCAGTACTTC.

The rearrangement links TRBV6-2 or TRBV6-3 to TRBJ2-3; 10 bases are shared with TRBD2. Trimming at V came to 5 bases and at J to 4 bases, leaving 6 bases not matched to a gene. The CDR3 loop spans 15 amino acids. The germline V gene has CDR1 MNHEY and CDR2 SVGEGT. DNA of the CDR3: TGTGCCAGCAGTGCCAGCGGGGGGGCCCCAGATACGCAGTATTTT. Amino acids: CASSASGGAPDTQYF.

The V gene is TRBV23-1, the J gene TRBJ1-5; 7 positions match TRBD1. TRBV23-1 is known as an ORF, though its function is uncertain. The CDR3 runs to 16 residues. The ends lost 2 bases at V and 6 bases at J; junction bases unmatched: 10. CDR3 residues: CASSQIQGPAGQPQHF. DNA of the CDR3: TGCGCCAGCAGTCAAATACAGGGGCCGGCAGGTCAGCCCCAGCATTTT.

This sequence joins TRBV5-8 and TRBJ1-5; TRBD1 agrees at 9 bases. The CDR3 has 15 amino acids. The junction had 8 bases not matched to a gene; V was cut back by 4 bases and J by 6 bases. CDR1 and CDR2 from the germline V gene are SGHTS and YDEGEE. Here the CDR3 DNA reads TGTGCCAGCAGCCCCGGGACAGGGTTACGTCAGCCCCAGCATTTT. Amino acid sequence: CASSPGTGLRQPQHF.

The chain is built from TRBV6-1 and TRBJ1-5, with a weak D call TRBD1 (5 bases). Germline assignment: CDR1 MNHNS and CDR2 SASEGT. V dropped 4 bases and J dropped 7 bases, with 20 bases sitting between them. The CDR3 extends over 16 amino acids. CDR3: CASSAYSAPGGQPQHF. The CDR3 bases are TGTGCCAGCAGTGCGTATTCGGCCCCCGGGGGGCAGCCCCAGCATTTT.

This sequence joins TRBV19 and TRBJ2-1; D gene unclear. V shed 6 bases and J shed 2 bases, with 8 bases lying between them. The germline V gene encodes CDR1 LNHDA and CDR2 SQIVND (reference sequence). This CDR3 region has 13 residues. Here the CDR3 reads CASSRTAYNEQFF. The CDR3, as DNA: TGTGCCAGTAGCCGTACAGCCTACAATGAGCAGTTCTTC.

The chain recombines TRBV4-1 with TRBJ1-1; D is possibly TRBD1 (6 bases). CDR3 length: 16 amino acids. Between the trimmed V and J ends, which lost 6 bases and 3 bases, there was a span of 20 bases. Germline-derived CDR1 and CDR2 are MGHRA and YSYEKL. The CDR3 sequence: CASRAVLQGWDTEAFF. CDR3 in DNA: TGCGCCAGCAGAGCGGTCTTACAGGGCTGGGACACTGAAGCTTTCTTT.

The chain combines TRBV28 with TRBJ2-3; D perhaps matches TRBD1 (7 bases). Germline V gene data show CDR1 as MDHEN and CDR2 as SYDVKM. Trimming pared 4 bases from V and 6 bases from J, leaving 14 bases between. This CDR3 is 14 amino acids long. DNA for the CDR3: TGTGCCAGCAGTTCCCCGACAGGGAGGGATACGCAGTATTTT. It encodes CASSSPTGRDTQYF. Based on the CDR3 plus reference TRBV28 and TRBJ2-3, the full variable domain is DVKVTQSSRYLVKRTGEKVFLECVQDMDHENMFWYRQDPGLGLRLIYFSYDVKMKEKGDIPEGYSVSREKKERFSLILESASTNQTSMYLCASSSPTGRDTQYFGPGTRLTVL.

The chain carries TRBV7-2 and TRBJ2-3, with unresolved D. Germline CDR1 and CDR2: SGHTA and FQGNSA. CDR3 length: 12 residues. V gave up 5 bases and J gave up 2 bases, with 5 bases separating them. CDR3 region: CASSINTDTQYF. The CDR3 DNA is TGTGCCAGCAGCATTAACACAGATACGCAGTATTTT.

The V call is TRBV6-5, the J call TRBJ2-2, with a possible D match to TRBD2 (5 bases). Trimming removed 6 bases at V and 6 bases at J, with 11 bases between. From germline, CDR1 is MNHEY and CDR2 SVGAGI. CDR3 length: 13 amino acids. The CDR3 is CASRVSGAGELFF. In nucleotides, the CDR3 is TGTGCCAGCAGAGTTTCCGGGGCCGGGGAGCTGTTTTTT.

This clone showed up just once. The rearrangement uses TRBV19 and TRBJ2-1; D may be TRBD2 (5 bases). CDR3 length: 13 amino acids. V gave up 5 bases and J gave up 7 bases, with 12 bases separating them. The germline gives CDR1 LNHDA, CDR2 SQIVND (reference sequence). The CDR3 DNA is TGTGCCAGTAGTGAGAGGGAGAGAAATGAGCAGTTCTTC. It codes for CASSERERNEQFF.

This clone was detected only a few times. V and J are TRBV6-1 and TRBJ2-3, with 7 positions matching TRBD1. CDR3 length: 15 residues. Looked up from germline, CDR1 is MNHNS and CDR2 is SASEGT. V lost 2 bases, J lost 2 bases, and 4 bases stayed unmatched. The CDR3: CASSEWGTVTDTQYF. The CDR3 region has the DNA TGTGCCAGCAGTGAATGGGGGACAGTCACAGATACGCAGTATTTT.

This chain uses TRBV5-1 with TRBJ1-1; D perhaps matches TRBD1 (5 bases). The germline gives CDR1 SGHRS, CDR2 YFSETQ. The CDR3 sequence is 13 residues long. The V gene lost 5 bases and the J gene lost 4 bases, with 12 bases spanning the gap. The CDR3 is CASRTDVITEAFF. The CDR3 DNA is TGCGCCAGCAGGACAGACGTTATCACTGAAGCTTTCTTT.

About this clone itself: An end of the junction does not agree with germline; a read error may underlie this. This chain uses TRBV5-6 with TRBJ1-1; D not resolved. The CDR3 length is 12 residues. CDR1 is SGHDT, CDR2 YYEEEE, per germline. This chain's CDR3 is CASSLKNSEAFF. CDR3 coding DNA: TGTGCCAGCAGCCTCAAAAACAGTGAAGCTTTCTTT.

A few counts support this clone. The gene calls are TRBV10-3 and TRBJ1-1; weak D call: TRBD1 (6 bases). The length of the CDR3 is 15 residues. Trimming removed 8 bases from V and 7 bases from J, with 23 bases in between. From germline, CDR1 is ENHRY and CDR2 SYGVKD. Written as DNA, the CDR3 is TGTGCCATCCGCGGGGGTATCGGGGGGCTTGATGAAGCTTTCTTT. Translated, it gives CAIRGGIGGLDEAFF.

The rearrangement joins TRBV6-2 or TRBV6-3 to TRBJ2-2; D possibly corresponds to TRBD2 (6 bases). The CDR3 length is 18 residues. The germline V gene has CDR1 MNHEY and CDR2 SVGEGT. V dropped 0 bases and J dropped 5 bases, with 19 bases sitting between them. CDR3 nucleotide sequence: TGTGCCAGCAGTTACTCTGAGATGAGACTAGGATTTACCGGGGAGCTGTTTTTT. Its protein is CASSYSEMRLGFTGELFF.

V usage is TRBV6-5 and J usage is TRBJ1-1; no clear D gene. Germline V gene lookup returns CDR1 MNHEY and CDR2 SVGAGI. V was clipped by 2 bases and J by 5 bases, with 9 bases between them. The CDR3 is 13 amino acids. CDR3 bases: TGTGCCAGCAGTTACGGACTCTCGACTGAAGCTTTCTTT. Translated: CASSYGLSTEAFF.

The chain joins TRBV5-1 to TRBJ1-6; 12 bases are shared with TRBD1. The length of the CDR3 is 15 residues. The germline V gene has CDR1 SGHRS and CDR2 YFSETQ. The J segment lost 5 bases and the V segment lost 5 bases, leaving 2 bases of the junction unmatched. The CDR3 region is CASRGQGANNSPLHF. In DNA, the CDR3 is TGCGCCAGCAGGGGACAGGGGGCAAATAATTCACCCCTCCACTTT. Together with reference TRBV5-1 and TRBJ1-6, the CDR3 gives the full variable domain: KAGVTQTPRYLIKTRGQQVTLSCSPISGHRSVSWYQQTPGQGLQFLFEYFSETQRNKGNFPGRFSGRQFSNSRSEMNVSTLELGDSALYLCASRGQGANNSPLHFGNGTRLTVT.

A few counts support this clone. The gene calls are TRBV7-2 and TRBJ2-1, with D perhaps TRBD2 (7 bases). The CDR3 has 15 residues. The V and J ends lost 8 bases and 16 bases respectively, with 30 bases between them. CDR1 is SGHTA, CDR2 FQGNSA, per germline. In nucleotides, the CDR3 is TGTGCCAGCTCGACAGAGGGGGGGATTACAATGATGAAATTCTTC. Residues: CASSTEGGITMMKFF. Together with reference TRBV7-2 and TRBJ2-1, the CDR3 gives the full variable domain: GAGVSQSPSNKVTEKGKDVELRCDPISGHTALYWYRQSLGQGLEFLIYFQGNSAPDKSGLPSDRFSAERTGGSVSTLTIQRTQQEDSAVYLCASSTEGGITMMKFFGPGTRLTVL.

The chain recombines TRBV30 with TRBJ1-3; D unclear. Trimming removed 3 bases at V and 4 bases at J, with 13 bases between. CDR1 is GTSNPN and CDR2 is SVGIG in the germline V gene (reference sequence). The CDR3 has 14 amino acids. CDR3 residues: CAWRDPGWGNTIYF. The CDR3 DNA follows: TGTGCCTGGAGGGATCCAGGATGGGGAAACACCATATATTTT.

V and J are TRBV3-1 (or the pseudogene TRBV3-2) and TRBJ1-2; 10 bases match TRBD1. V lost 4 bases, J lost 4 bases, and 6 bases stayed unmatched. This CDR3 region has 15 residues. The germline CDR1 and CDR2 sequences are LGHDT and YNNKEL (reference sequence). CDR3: CASSPMGQGTYGYTF. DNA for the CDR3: TGTGCCAGCAGCCCGATGGGACAGGGGACCTATGGCTACACCTTC.

This CDR3 is CATSDRSGGALNTQYF. CDR3 nucleotide sequence: TGTGCCACCAGTGATCGGAGCGGGGGGGCCTTAAATACGCAGTATTTT. The chain recombines TRBV24-1 with TRBJ2-3, with 10 bases aligning to TRBD2. The V segment lost 3 bases and the J segment 7 bases; nucleotides outside the gene matches: 9. The CDR3 is made up of 16 amino acids. CDR1 is KGHDR and CDR2 is SFDVKD in the germline V gene.

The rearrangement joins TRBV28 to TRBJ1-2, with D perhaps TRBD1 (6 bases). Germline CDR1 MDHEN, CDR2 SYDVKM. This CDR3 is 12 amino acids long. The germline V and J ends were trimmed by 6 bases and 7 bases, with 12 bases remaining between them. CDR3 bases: TGTGCCAGCAGAACAGGGTCCGCTGGCTACACCTTC. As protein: CASRTGSAGYTF.

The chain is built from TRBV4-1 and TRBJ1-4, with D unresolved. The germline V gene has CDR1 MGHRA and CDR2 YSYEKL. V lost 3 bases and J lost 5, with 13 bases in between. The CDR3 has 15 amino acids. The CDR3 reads CASSQPQLLNEKLFF. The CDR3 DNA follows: TGCGCCAGCAGCCAGCCACAGCTTTTGAATGAAAAACTGTTTTTT.

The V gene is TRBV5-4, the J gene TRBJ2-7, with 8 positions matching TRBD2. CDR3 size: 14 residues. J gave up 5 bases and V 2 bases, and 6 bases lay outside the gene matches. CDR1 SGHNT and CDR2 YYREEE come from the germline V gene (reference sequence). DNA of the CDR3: TGTGCCAGCAGCTTAAGCGGGGGTTCCCACGAGCAGTACTTC. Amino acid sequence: CASSLSGGSHEQYF.

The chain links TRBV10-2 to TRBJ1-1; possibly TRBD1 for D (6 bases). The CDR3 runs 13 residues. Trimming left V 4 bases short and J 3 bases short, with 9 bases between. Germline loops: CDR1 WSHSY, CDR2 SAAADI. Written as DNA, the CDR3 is TGCGCCAGCAGTGCGGCAGGGGACACTGAAGCTTTCTTT. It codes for CASSAAGDTEAFF.

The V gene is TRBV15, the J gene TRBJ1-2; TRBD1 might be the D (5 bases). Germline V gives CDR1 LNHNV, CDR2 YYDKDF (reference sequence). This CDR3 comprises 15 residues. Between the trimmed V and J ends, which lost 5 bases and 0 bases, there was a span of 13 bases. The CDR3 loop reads CATSPRQQANYGYTF. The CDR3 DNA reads TGTGCCACCAGCCCGAGACAGCAAGCTAACTATGGCTACACCTTC.